Included here is one T cell receptor beta chain sequence, with context. In this sample, this clonotype turned up a few times. Its antigen specificity is not known. Nothing much larger sits one base from this clone, and base qualities are not available. The receptor library was made with RT-PCR. Sequencing instrument: Illumina HiSeq 2500. Using fastp at Q25 and MiXCR, TCRdb reprocessed the public reads and kept productive beta chains. Each CDR3 protein gets just one entry, which takes the most common genes and DNA from the rows behind it. For this sample there are fewer than 600,000 distinct CDR3 sequences; less than 7.5% appear just once. In total, the top ten clones hold 10% to 15% of the sample. The junction shows trimming of 6 bases on V and 1 base on J, and the gene matches do not reach 6 bases of it. The CDR3 numbers 17 residues from cysteine through phenylalanine. The sequence is cut down to CDR3 DNA, 51 bases in frame from base 1. The CDR1 and CDR2 encoded by the germline V gene are MDHEN and SYDVKM.

The data belong to a study of response to subunit inactivated influenza vaccine (dated by TCRdb to the late 2010s). Context from the whole study: To follow how T cells responded to a trivalent subunit inactivated influenza vaccine, the researchers relied on deep quantitative profiling of the T cell receptor repertoire. Study-wide conclusions, independent of this receptor: The authors proposed that each seasonal influenza vaccination may bring in only a limited number of new T cells.

The material was PBMCs from blood, obtained roughly 24 months after vaccination. This TCR came from a man between 50 and 75 years old who received an inactivated influenza vaccine. Donor details come from another sample of the same person, matched by shared clones. The V gene is TRBV28 and the J gene is TRBJ2-2; 12 nucleotides in the junction match TRBD2. The CDR3 protein is CASRIPGLAGNTGELFF. The bases read TGTGCCAGCAGAATCCCGGGACTAGCGGGGAACACCGGGGAGCTGTTTTTT.